This T cell receptor beta chain was profiled in a study of blood T cell repertoires in COVID-19. The overall study: The United States, Italy and Spain supplied acute and convalescent COVID-19 samples. The analysed material was cDNA or gDNA that came from T cells, B-cell-depleted T cells, or PBMCs.

In the original processing: Reference gene primer amplification in the assay estimated nucleated cell counts. Profiling relied on immunoSEQ multiplex PCR, and the TCRdb table lists in-frame clones only, not all of them. V, J and clone size reflect that table, while D and trimming were determined from the DNA. The data show 65,000 to 90,000 clones, approximately 90% seen once. Germline V lookup: CDR1 GTSNPN, CDR2 SVGIG (reference sequence). The CDR3 loop spans 13 amino acids. The germline V and J ends were trimmed by 3 bases and 4 bases, with 10 bases remaining between them. This sequence originates from a woman of 80 years or more with acute or convalescent COVID-19. V is TRBV30 and J is TRBJ2-1; maybe TRBD1 (6 bases). Sequences were obtained from peripheral blood. CDR3 amino acids: CAWRDRTYNEQFF. In nucleotides, the CDR3 is TGTGCCTGGAGAGACAGGACTTACAATGAGCAGTTCTTC.